This section outlines one T cell receptor beta chain sequence together with its context. The CDR3 runs to 17 residues. Germline V lookup: CDR1 WSHSY, CDR2 SAAADI. Losses at the gene ends were 6 bases for V and 1 base for J; bases not matched to a gene: 7. This sample was taken from a study of blood T cell repertoires in COVID-19. About the research overall: COVID-19 samples from acute and convalescent phases originated in the United States, Italy and Spain.

Method: immunoSEQ multiplex PCR; TCRdb's copy keeps in-frame clones and lacks some. In the table there are under 75,000 clones, 83% of which are singletons. This sequence originates from a human donor in a cohort sampled during active COVID-19. The rearrangement joins TRBV10-2 to TRBJ2-1, with 12 nucleotides matching TRBD2. Sequencing was carried out using peripheral blood. The CDR3 protein is CASRGGLAGPSYNEQFF. The CDR3, as DNA: TGCGCCAGCAGGGGAGGACTAGCGGGGCCTTCCTACAATGAGCAGTTCTTC.